Sequencing of this T cell receptor beta chain was carried out in a study of cytomegalovirus exposure and HLA in healthy donors. As to this clone: Its antigen is not known.

General study points: Researchers reported in a later analysis that a missense DCLRE1C variant was tied to TCR beta V- and J-gene trimming.

Germline values: CDR1 SGDLS, CDR2 YYNGEE. Trimming shortened V by 1 base and J by 0 bases, and 8 bases separated the two germline ends. The CDR3 has 15 amino acids. Primers: 60 Vbeta forward and 13 Jbeta reverse. Repertoires were generated with immunoSEQ multiplex PCR, while TCRdb's copy carries only in-frame clones and drops some. Of about 200,000 clones detected, around 77% appear once; the ten largest clones hold roughly 3%. This chain joins TRBV9 and TRBJ1-3, with D possibly TRBD1 on 6 matching bases. The source material was PBMCs. The origin of this receptor is a woman in her 30s in good health and CMV-seronegative. The DNA of the CDR3 is TGTGCCAGCAGCGTATGGGGGCTCTCTGGAAACACCATATATTTT. Translation: CASSVWGLSGNTIYF.